What follows describes a single T cell receptor beta chain. The CDR3 extends over 15 amino acids. Looked up from germline, CDR1 is MNHEY and CDR2 is SVGAGI. Deletions cut 7 bases from V and 3 bases from J, with 17 bases between. The entry originates in a study of blood T cell repertoires in COVID-19. Turning to the study itself: Donors in the United States, Italy and Spain gave samples during acute or convalescent COVID-19. T cells, B-cell-depleted T cells, or PBMCs supplied cDNA or gDNA.

Generated by immunoSEQ multiplex PCR, the TCRdb table keeps only in-frame clones and is missing some. This table holds 88,000 or so clones, around nine tenths found once. This chain links TRBV6-5 with TRBJ2-3, with a possible D match to TRBD2 (7 bases). The receptor's source is a man aged 55 to 69 with acute or convalescent COVID-19. Sequenced input: peripheral blood. CDR3 in DNA: TGTGCCAGCACCAACTCGGGGGGCCGGACAGATACGCAGTATTTT. Protein: CASTNSGGRTDTQYF.